This T cell receptor (beta chain) derives from a study of cytomegalovirus exposure and HLA in healthy donors. This CDR3 comprises 16 residues. The trim removed 3 bases at V and 8 bases at J, leaving 15 bases unmatched. Germline V gives CDR1 MDHEN, CDR2 SYDVKM. The PCR ran on 60 Vbeta and 13 Jbeta primers. Data came from immunoSEQ multiplex PCR; TCRdb stores just in-frame clones and leaves some out. The sample records around 200,000 clones, around four fifths being singletons. The chain couples TRBV28 to TRBJ1-2; 7 bases map to TRBD1. The sequenced sample consisted of PBMCs. The sequence derives from a female donor in good health and CMV-seronegative. The CDR3 region is CASSLPGGPGKEGYTF. DNA for the CDR3: TGTGCCAGCAGTTTGCCAGGGGGTCCCGGTAAGGAAGGCTACACCTTC.